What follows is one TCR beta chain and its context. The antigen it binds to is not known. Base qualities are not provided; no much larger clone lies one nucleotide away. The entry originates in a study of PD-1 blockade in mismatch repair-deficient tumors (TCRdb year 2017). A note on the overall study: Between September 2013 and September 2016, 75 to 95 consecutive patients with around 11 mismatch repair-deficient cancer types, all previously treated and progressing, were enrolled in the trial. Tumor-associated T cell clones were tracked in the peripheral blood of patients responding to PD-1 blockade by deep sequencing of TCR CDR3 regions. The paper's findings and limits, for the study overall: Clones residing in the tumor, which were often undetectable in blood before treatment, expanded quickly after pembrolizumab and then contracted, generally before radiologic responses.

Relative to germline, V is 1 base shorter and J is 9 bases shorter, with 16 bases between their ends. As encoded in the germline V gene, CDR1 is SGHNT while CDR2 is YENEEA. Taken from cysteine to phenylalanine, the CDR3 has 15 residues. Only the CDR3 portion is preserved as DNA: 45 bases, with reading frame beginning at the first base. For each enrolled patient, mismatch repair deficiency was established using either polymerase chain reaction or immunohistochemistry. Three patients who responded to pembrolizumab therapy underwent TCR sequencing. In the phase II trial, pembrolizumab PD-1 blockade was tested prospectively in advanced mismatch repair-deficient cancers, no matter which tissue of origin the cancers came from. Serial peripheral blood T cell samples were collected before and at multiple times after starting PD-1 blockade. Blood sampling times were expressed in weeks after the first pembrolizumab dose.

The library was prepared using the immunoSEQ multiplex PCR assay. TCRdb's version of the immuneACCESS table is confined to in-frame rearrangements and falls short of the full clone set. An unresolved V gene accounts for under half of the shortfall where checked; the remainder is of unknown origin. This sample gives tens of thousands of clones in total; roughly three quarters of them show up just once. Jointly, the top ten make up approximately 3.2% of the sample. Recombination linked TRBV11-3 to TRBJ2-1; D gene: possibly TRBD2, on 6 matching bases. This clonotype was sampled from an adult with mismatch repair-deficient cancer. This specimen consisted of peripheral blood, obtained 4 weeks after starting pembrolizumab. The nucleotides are TGTGCCAGCAGCTTAGCGGGGAGGCTAGCCGGTGAGCAGTTCTTC. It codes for CASSLAGRLAGEQFF.